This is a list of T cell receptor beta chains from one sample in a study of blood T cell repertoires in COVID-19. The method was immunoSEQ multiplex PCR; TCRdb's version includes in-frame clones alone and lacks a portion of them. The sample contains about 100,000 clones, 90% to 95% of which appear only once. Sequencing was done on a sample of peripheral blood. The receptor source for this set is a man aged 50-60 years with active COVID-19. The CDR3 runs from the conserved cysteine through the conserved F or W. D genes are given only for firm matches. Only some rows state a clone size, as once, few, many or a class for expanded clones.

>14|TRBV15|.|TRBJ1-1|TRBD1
CATRPTGVNTEAFF
TGTGCCACCAGACCGACAGGGGTGAACACTGAAGCTTTCTTT
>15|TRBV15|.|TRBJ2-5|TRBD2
CATSISGGPLETQYF
TGTGCCACCAGTATTTCGGGAGGGCCCCTCGAGACCCAGTACTTC
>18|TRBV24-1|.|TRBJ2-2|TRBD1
CATSENPGGLVDTGELFF
TGTGCCACCAGTGAGAATCCAGGGGGCCTTGTTGACACCGGGGAGCTGTTTTTT
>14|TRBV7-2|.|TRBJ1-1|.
CASSLQGGNTEAFF
TGTGCCAGCAGCTTACAGGGTGGGAACACTGAAGCTTTCTTT
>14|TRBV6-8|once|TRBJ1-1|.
CASSYSRGNTEAFF
TGTGCCAGCAGTTACTCGAGAGGGAACACTGAAGCTTTCTTT
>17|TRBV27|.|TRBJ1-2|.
CASNSKNSGRNHYGYTF
TGTGCCAGCAATTCGAAAAATTCAGGGAGGAACCACTATGGCTACACCTTC
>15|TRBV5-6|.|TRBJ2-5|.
CASSFGQAIQETQYF
TGTGCCAGCAGCTTTGGGCAGGCAATCCAAGAGACCCAGTACTTC
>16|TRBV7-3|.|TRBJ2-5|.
CASSLTGGSDQETQYF
TGTGCCAGCAGCTTAACAGGCGGGTCGGACCAAGAGACCCAGTACTTC
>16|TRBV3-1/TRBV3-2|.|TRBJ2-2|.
CASSRSGHSNTGELFF
TGTGCCAGCAGTCGAAGCGGCCACTCCAACACCGGGGAGCTGTTTTTT
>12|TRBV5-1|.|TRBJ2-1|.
CASSFQNNEQFF
TGCGCCAGCAGCTTCCAGAACAATGAGCAGTTCTTC
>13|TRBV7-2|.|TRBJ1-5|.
CASSSQENQPQHF
TGTGCCAGCAGCTCACAGGAGAATCAGCCCCAGCATTTT
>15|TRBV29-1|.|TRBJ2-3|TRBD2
CSATVGGSGADTQYF
TGCAGCGCTACAGTGGGGGGGAGTGGTGCAGATACGCAGTATTTT
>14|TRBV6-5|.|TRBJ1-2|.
CASGGGVPDYGYTF
TGTGCCAGCGGGGGGGGAGTCCCCGACTATGGCTACACCTTC
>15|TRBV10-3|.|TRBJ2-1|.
CAISDRGNGQNEQFF
TGTGCCATCAGTGATCGAGGGAATGGTCAAAATGAGCAGTTCTTC
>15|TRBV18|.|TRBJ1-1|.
CASSPQQRVATEAFF
TGTGCCAGCTCACCACAGCAGCGGGTGGCCACTGAAGCTTTCTTT
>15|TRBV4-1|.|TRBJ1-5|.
CASSQDSAINQPQHF
TGCGCCAGCAGCCAAGATAGTGCAATAAATCAGCCCCAGCATTTT
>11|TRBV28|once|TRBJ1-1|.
CASSSSFGAFF
TGTGCCAGCAGCTCCTCCTTTGGCGCTTTCTTT
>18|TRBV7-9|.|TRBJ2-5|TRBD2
CASSRGHSGLAGEETQYF
TGTGCCAGCAGCAGAGGACATTCTGGACTAGCGGGAGAAGAGACCCAGTACTTC
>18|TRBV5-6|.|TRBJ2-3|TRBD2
CASSRGLAQVLGTDTQYF
TGTGCCAGCAGCCGGGGACTAGCACAAGTCCTAGGCACAGATACGCAGTATTTT
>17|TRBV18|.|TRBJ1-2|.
CASSPPRSALLSYGYTF
TGTGCCAGCTCACCACCTCGTAGCGCTTTGCTCTCCTATGGCTACACCTTC
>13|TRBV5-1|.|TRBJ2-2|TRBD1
CASGQGGTGELFF
TGCGCCAGCGGACAGGGTGGCACCGGGGAGCTGTTTTTT
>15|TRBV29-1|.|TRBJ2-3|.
CSILERATATDTQYF
TGCAGCATTCTCGAGCGGGCCACGGCCACAGATACGCAGTATTTT
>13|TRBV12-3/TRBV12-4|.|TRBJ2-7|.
CASSWDRGYEQYF
TGTGCCAGCAGTTGGGATAGGGGTTACGAGCAGTACTTC
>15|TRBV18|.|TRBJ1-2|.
CASSPDRTTTYGYTF
TGTGCCAGCTCACCAGACAGAACTACCACCTATGGCTACACCTTC
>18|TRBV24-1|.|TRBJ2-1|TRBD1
CATSDASVGTGGINEQFF
TGTGCCACCAGTGATGCCTCCGTTGGGACAGGGGGCATCAATGAGCAGTTCTTC
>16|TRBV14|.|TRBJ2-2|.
CASSQGFRLSTGELFF
TGTGCCAGCAGCCAAGGCTTTCGGTTAAGTACCGGGGAGCTGTTTTTT
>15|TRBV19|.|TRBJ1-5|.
CASTLEPGGNQPQHF
TGTGCCAGTACTCTCGAGCCCGGGGGGAATCAGCCCCAGCATTTT
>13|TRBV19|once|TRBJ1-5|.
CASSIAGNQPQHF
TGTGCCAGTAGTATCGCGGGGAATCAGCCCCAGCATTTT
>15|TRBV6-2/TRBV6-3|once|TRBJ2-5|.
CASSYYGQPQETQYF
TGTGCCAGCAGTTACTATGGACAGCCCCAAGAGACCCAGTACTTC
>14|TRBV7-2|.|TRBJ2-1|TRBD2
CASSLAYSPGGQFF
TGTGCCAGCAGCTTAGCTTACTCGCCGGGAGGCCAGTTCTTC
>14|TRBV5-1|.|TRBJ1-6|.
CASSVGQRNSPLHF
TGCGCCAGCAGCGTGGGACAACGAAATTCACCCCTCCACTTT
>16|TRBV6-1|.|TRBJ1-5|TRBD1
CASSKDRGLSNQPQHF
TGTGCCAGCAGTAAAGACAGGGGGCTTAGCAATCAGCCCCAGCATTTT
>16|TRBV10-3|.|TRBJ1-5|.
CAISEDSGGAGQPQHF
TGTGCCATCAGTGAGGACTCGGGGGGGGCAGGTCAGCCCCAGCATTTT
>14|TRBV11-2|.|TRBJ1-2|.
CASSSLWRGGGYTF
TGTGCCAGCAGCTCATTATGGAGGGGGGGCGGCTACACCTTC
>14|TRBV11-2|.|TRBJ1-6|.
CASSLGSNNSPLHF
TGTGCCAGCAGCTTAGGCAGTAATAATTCACCCCTCCACTTT
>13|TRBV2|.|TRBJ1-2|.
CASRSGLNYGYTF
TGTGCCAGCAGATCAGGGTTAAACTATGGCTACACCTTC
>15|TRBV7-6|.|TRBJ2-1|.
CASSLAGGLSNEQFF
TGTGCCAGCAGCTTAGCTGGAGGGCTGAGCAATGAGCAGTTCTTC